This T cell receptor (beta chain) was documented in a study of cytomegalovirus exposure and HLA in healthy donors. Assay used: immunoSEQ multiplex PCR; TCRdb lists only in-frame clones, some missing. The sample gives roughly 56,000 clones, around 93% of which show up once; 1.5% to 2% is in the top ten. Separate from the roughly 630-subject first cohort was the roughly 120-subject validation cohort, to which the donors belonged. The CDR3 spans 14 residues. Germline CDR1 reads MNHNY; CDR2 reads SVGAGI (reference sequence). The trim removed 7 bases at V and 2 bases at J, leaving 5 bases unmatched. Sequencing input: PBMCs. The V and J genes are TRBV6-6 and TRBJ2-1, with 7 bases aligning to TRBD2. This TCR was sampled from a woman aged 18 to 35 in good health and CMV-seropositive. For the CDR3, the DNA is TGTGCCAGCAATGGGGGGGACGCCTACAATGAGCAGTTCTTC. This gives the protein CASNGGDAYNEQFF.